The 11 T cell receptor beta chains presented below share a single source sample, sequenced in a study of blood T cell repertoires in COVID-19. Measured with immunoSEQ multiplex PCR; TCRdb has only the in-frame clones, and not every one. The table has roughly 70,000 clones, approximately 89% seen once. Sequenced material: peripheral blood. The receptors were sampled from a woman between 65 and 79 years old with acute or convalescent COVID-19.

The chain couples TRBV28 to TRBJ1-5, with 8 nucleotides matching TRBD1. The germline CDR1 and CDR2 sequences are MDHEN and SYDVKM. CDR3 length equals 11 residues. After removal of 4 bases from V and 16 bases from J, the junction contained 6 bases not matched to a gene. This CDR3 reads CASSWGRGHHF. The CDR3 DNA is TGTGCCAGCAGTTGGGGCAGGGGGCATCATTTT.

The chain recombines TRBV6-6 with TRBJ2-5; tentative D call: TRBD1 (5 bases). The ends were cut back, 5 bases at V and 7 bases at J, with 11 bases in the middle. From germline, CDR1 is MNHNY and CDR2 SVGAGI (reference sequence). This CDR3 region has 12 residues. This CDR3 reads CASSQQGGTQYF. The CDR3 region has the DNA TGTGCCAGCAGTCAGCAGGGCGGGACCCAGTACTTC.

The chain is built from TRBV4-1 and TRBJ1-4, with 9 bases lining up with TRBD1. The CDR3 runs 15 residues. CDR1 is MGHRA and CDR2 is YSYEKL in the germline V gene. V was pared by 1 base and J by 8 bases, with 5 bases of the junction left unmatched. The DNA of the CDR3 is TGCGCCAGCAGCCAAGTGGGGACAGGGAGAGAAAAACTGTTTTTT. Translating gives CASSQVGTGREKLFF.

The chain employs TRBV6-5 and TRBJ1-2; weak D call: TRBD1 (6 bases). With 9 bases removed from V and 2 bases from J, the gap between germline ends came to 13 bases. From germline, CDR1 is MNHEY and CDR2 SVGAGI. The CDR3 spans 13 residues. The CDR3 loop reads CASTEGVNYGYTF. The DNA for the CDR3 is TGTGCCAGTACAGAGGGGGTAAACTATGGCTACACCTTC.

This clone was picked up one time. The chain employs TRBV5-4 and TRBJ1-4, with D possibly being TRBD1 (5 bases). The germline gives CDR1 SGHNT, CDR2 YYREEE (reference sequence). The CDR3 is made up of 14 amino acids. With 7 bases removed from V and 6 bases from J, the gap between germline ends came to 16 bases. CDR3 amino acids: CASGEAPGDEKLFF. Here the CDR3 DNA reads TGTGCCAGCGGGGAGGCCCCGGGGGATGAAAAACTGTTTTTT.

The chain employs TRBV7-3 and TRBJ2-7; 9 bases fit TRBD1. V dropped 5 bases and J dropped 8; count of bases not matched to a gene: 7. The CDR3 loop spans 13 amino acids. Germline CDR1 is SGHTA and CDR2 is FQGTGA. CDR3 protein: CASSKGQGFQQYF. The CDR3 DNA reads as TGTGCCAGCAGCAAGGGACAGGGTTTTCAGCAGTACTTC.

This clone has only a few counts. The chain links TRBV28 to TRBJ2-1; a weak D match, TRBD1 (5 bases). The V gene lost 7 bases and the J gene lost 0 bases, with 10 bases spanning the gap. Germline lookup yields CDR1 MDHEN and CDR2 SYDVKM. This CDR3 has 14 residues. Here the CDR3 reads CASIQQVSYNEQFF. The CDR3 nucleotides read TGTGCCAGCATCCAACAGGTCTCCTACAATGAGCAGTTCTTC.

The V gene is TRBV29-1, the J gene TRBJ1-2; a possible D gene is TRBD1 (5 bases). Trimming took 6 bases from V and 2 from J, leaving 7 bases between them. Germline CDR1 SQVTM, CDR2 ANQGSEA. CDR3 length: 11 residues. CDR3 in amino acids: CSVSGNYGYTF. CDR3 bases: TGCAGCGTATCAGGGAACTATGGCTACACCTTC.

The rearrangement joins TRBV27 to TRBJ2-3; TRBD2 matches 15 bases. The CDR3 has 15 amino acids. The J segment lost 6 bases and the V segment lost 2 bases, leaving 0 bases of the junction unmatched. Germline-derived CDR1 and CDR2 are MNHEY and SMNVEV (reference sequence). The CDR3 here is CASSLGTSGGDTQYF. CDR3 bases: TGTGCCAGCAGTTTAGGGACTAGCGGGGGGGATACGCAGTATTTT.

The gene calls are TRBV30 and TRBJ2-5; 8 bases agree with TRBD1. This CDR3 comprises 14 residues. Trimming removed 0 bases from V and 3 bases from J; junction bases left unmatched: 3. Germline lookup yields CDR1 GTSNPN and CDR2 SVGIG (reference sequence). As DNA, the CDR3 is TGTGCCTGGAGTGTCCTGACAGGGGAAGAGACCCAGTACTTC. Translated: CAWSVLTGEETQYF.

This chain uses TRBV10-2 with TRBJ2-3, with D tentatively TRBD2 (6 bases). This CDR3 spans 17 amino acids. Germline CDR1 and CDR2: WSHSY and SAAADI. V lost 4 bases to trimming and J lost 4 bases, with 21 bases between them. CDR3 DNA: TGCGCCAGCAGTGGACCGGGACTTGCCCTTTTGGCAGATACGCAGTATTTT. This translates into CASSGPGLALLADTQYF.